This T cell receptor beta chain was identified during a study of T cells in Graves' hyperthyroidism and ophthalmopathy. This CDR3 contains 16 residues. The germline V gene has CDR1 WNHNN and CDR2 SYGVQD (reference sequence). Trimming at V came to 5 bases and at J to 7 bases, leaving 16 bases not matched to a gene. Authors of the study amplified TCR beta CDR3 regions from RNA transcripts. TCR CDR3 regions were first amplified by RT-PCR with HTBI primers. TCRdb used MiXCR to reprocess the multiplex PCR reads, holding one entry per CDR3 protein. Of 650,000 to 850,000 distinct CDR3 sequences listed, roughly a sixth are singletons. This clonotype occurred a few times.

The sample consisted of blood. The chain uses TRBV10-1 and TRBJ1-1, with TRBD1 matching 7 bases. The clonotype originates from a woman aged 45-59 years with Graves' hyperthyroidism that later progressed to Graves' ophthalmopathy. The CDR3 here is CASSNRGSDDRGEAFF. In nucleotides, the CDR3 is TGCGCCAGCAGTAACAGGGGCTCGGACGATCGGGGTGAAGCTTTCTTT.